Listed here are 15 T cell receptor beta chains from one sample, sequenced in a study of CD8+CD57+ T cells in acquired aplastic anemia. According to the study, genomic DNA was the template for TCR beta VDJ and CDR3 profiling. TCRdb reanalysed the reads using MiXCR and keeps one entry per CDR3 protein. The repertoire includes about 62,000 distinct CDR3 sequences, about 50% of them detected once, and about 2.5% sits in the top ten. Sequencing was done on a sample of sorted CD4+, CD8+, or CD8+CD57+ T cells (not recorded which) from PBMCs. These receptors were collected from a human donor in good health, serving as a control.

This clonotype was counted at least ten times. The gene calls are TRBV6-5 and TRBJ1-2; unclear D gene. CDR3 length: 12 amino acids. V lost 0 bases and J lost 6, with 5 bases in between. Germline CDR1 reads MNHEY; CDR2 reads SVGAGI. DNA for the CDR3: TGTGCCAGCAGTTACTCTCCGGATGGCTACACCTTC. Translating gives CASSYSPDGYTF.

At least ten counts were recorded for this clonotype. The chain uses TRBV5-4 and TRBJ2-1; 9 nucleotides align to TRBD2. The CDR3 length is 15 residues. Trimming cost V 3 bases and J 3 bases; bases outside gene matches: 4. The germline V gene has CDR1 SGHNT and CDR2 YYREEE (reference sequence). The DNA for the CDR3 is TGTGCCAGCAGCTCGGCGGGAGGGGACTACAATGAGCAGTTCTTC. As protein: CASSSAGGDYNEQFF.

This clonotype was seen many times. V gene TRBV12-5 combines with J gene TRBJ2-2, with D hard to call. V shed 8 bases and J shed 3 bases, with 10 bases lying between them. Per the germline V gene, CDR1 is LGHNT and CDR2 is FRNRAP. This CDR3 has 13 amino acids. DNA for the CDR3: TGTGCTAGTTTAAAAGTGGACACCGGGGAGCTGTTTTTT. Its protein is CASLKVDTGELFF.

This clonotype has ten or more counts. The chain has TRBV6-1 and TRBJ2-2, with D possibly being TRBD2 (5 bases). This CDR3 has 14 amino acids. V was shortened by 5 bases and J by 0 bases, with 7 bases between the two germline ends. The V gene's germline CDR1 is MNHNS and CDR2 SASEGT. This chain's CDR3 is CASSSGANTGELFF. CDR3 DNA: TGTGCCAGCAGTAGCGGTGCGAACACCGGGGAGCTGTTTTTT.

This clonotype showed up many times. This chain connects TRBV3-1 to TRBJ2-5; TRBD1 is a possible D gene (6 bases). V gave up 3 bases and J gave up 5 bases, with 16 bases separating them. The CDR3 runs to 15 residues. Looked up from germline, CDR1 is LGHDT and CDR2 is YNNKEL (reference sequence). CDR3 sequence: CASSQRGTKGETQYF. The DNA of the CDR3 is TGTGCCAGCAGCCAGAGGGGGACAAAAGGGGAGACCCAGTACTTC.

This clonotype is medium-sized. The gene calls are TRBV19 and TRBJ2-7; D is unclear. Trimming cost V 4 bases and J 2 bases, with 9 bases left between them. This CDR3 comprises 13 residues. Germline-derived CDR1 and CDR2 are LNHDA and SQIVND (reference sequence). Written as DNA, the CDR3 is TGTGCCAGTAGTAGTCACAGAACCTACGAGCAGTACTTC. Residues: CASSSHRTYEQYF.

The chain combines TRBV7-2 with TRBJ2-7; 8 bases are a match to TRBD1. The CDR3 is made up of 12 amino acids. V shed 5 bases and J 7 bases; nucleotides not matched to a gene: 4. Germline V gives CDR1 SGHTA, CDR2 FQGNSA. CDR3 sequence (DNA): TGTGCCAGCAGCGACCGGACAGGGGAGCAGTACTTC. Amino acid sequence: CASSDRTGEQYF.

The CDR3 DNA follows: TGTGCCACGCGGACTAGCGGCAATGAGCAGTTCTTC. Translated: CATRTSGNEQFF. The rearrangement uses TRBV10-3 and TRBJ2-1; 10 bases align to TRBD2. V was pared by 10 bases and J by 6 bases, with 3 bases of the junction left unmatched. Per germline, CDR1 ENHRY and CDR2 SYGVKD. This CDR3 has 12 residues.

Comment on this clonotype: A clone one base away is much larger, so this may be a read error. The chain links TRBV13 to TRBJ2-3; 9 positions agree with TRBD1. Germline V gene sequence: CDR1 PRHDT, CDR2 FYEKMQ (reference sequence). The CDR3 runs 15 residues. CDR3 sequence: CASGFRTGAIDTQYF. As DNA, the CDR3 is TGTGCCAGCGGCTTCCGGACAGGGGCAATAGATACGCAGTATTTT.

The chain uses TRBV5-1 and TRBJ1-6; D is possibly TRBD1 (6 bases). V was pared by 2 bases and J by 8 bases, with 14 bases between. Germline V gene data show CDR1 as SGHRS and CDR2 as YFSETQ. The CDR3 has 15 amino acids. The CDR3, as DNA: TGCGCCAGCAGCTTAACTCGGACAGTTTATTCACCCCTCCACTTT. Its protein is CASSLTRTVYSPLHF.

J is TRBJ2-5 and V is TRBV14; a possible D gene is TRBD1 (5 bases). Germline CDR1 reads SGHDN; CDR2 reads FVKESK. V was shortened by 0 bases and J by 4 bases, with 12 bases between the two germline ends. The CDR3 length is 15 residues. In DNA, the CDR3 is TGTGCCAGCAGCCAAGATCCCCAGGGTTTAGAGACCCAGTACTTC. It encodes CASSQDPQGLETQYF.

This clonotype has at least ten counts. The rearrangement links TRBV6-1 to TRBJ2-2, with 9 positions matching TRBD2. The J segment lost 5 bases and the V segment lost 7 bases, leaving 8 bases of the junction unmatched. This CDR3 region has 15 residues. CDR1 is MNHNS, CDR2 SASEGT, per germline. The CDR3 DNA reads TGTGCCAGCAATCGGGGTAGCGGGAGAACCGGGGAGCTGTTTTTT. Translating gives CASNRGSGRTGELFF.

This rearrangement joins TRBV25-1 to TRBJ1-6; possibly TRBD1 for D (6 bases). From germline, CDR1 is MGHDK and CDR2 SYGVNS. The CDR3 sequence is 14 residues long. V shed 2 bases and J shed 8 bases, with 10 bases lying between them. CDR3 loop: CASSEPRGHSPLHF. CDR3 nucleotides: TGTGCCAGCAGTGAACCCAGGGGTCATTCACCCCTCCACTTT.

About this clonotype itself: The CDR3 ends on some other residue instead of the conserved phenylalanine or tryptophan, so this is likely a read error. The J gene is TRBJ2-2, the V gene TRBV6-1, with 13 positions matching TRBD2. Germline V gives CDR1 MNHNS, CDR2 SASEGT. The CDR3 sequence is 14 residues long. V shed 9 bases and J 6 bases; nucleotides not matched to a gene: 4. The CDR3 sequence is CASGTSGAPGELFS. CDR3 bases: TGTGCCAGTGGGACTAGCGGGGCCCCCGGGGAGCTGTTTTCT.

This clonotype was detected only once. V and J are TRBV24-1 and TRBJ2-3; 10 bases are a match to TRBD2. Germline assignment: CDR1 KGHDR and CDR2 SFDVKD. J gave up 2 bases and V 4 bases, and 2 bases lay outside the gene matches. There are 15 residues in the CDR3. This CDR3 reads CATSEAGGVTDTQYF. The CDR3 region has the DNA TGTGCCACCAGTGAAGCGGGGGGGGTCACAGATACGCAGTATTTT.